This T cell receptor (beta chain) derives from a study of blood T cell repertoires in COVID-19. Whole-study context: The United States, Italy and Spain provided the acute and convalescent COVID-19 samples. PBMCs, B-cell-depleted T cells, or T cells provided the cDNA or gDNA that made up the material.

In this sample, this clone turned up once. Original analysis: Reference gene primers were amplified, and this amplification served to estimate nucleated cell counts. The repertoire was sequenced with immunoSEQ multiplex PCR; TCRdb's copy has only in-frame clones and lacks some. For V, J and clone size, that table is used; D and trimming come from the DNA. The sample lists approximately 70,000 clones, around 83% occurring once. The CDR3 extends over 13 amino acids. Per germline, CDR1 LNHDA and CDR2 SQIVND (reference sequence). V gave up 6 bases and J gave up 6 bases, with 9 bases separating them. This chain links TRBV19 with TRBJ1-6; D might be TRBD1 (5 bases). The source is a man aged 65-85 years with active COVID-19. Sequencing was performed on peripheral blood. The CDR3 spells CASSDSFNSPLHF. The CDR3 DNA sequence: TGTGCCAGTAGCGACAGTTTTAATTCACCCCTCCACTTT.